Shown below are 4 T cell receptor beta chains from a single sample sequenced in a study of T cells in Graves' hyperthyroidism and ophthalmopathy. Amplification targeted TCR beta CDR3 regions from RNA transcripts. First-round RT-PCR of the TCR CDR3 relied on the HTBI primer set. TCRdb analysed the multiplex PCR reads with MiXCR anew, one entry per CDR3 protein. In the table there are some 650,000 distinct CDR3 sequences, around 16% of which are singletons. The sequenced sample consisted of blood. The source is a woman aged 40-49 years with Graves' ophthalmopathy.

This clonotype was counted a few times. The genes are TRBV4-1 and TRBJ2-1; D perhaps matches TRBD2 (5 bases). Trimming left V 0 bases short and J 6 bases short, with 9 bases between. Germline V lookup: CDR1 MGHRA, CDR2 YSYEKL. The CDR3 covers 14 residues. DNA of the CDR3: TGCGCCAGCAGCCAAGAATGGACTTCCAATGAGCAGTTCTTC. It specifies CASSQEWTSNEQFF.

This clonotype has more than one count but fewer than ten. The chain joins TRBV11-2 to TRBJ2-3; D is perhaps TRBD2 (5 bases). Trimming removed 1 base at V and 2 bases at J, with 13 bases between. This CDR3 contains 16 residues. Germline CDR1 and CDR2: SGHAT and FQNNGV. The DNA of the CDR3 is TGTGCCAGCAGCTTAGGAGTCGGGGTGAACACAGATACGCAGTATTTT. Its protein is CASSLGVGVNTDTQYF.

This clonotype was observed at least ten times. The chain recombines TRBV3-1 with TRBJ1-4; D ambiguous. In germline, CDR1 is LGHDT, CDR2 YNNKEL (reference sequence). This CDR3 contains 14 residues. V was shortened by 5 bases and J by 7 bases, with 14 bases between the two germline ends. CDR3 loop: CASSFRTTGEKLFF. The CDR3 bases are TGTGCCAGCAGCTTCAGGACGACGGGTGAAAAACTGTTTTTT.

The chain is built from TRBV5-8 and TRBJ2-3; 8 nucleotides match TRBD2. CDR3 length equals 16 residues. The germline V gene has CDR1 SGHTS and CDR2 YDEGEE. With V trimmed by 4 bases and J by 1 base, 8 bases remained unmatched. The CDR3 spells CASSGGRGGGTDTQYF. CDR3 bases: TGTGCCAGCAGCGGTGGTCGGGGGGGGGGCACAGATACGCAGTATTTT.